The TCR beta chain described here comes from a study of OX40 agonist ivuxolimab in advanced cancers. The wider study: Partial responses were recorded for three patients, including one with hepatocellular carcinoma and two with cutaneous melanoma.

V shed 5 bases and J 5 bases; nucleotides not matched to a gene: 4. Germline loops: CDR1 GTSNPN, CDR2 SVGIG (reference sequence). The CDR3 consists of 12 residues. The assay was immunoSEQ multiplex PCR, and TCRdb's table has in-frame clones only and misses some. The sample lists 80,000 to 95,000 clones, around 88% occurring once. The origin of this receptor is an adult with an advanced solid tumor such as melanoma, head and neck, liver or kidney cancer. This chain uses TRBV30 with TRBJ2-5, with 8 bases fitting TRBD2. This material consisted of CD4+ or CD8+ T cells sorted from blood, taken in a trial of the OX40 agonist ivuxolimab. CDR3 in DNA: TGTGCCTGGTTTAGCGGGGCGGAGACCCAGTACTTC. This translates into CAWFSGAETQYF. The complete variable domain, with remaining parts taken from reference TRBV30 and TRBJ2-5, reads SQTIHQWPATLVQPVGSPLSLECTVEGTSNPNLYWYRQAAGRGLQLLFYSVGIGQISSEVPQNLSASRPQDRQFILSSKKLLLSDSGFYLCAWFSGAETQYFGPGTRLLVL.